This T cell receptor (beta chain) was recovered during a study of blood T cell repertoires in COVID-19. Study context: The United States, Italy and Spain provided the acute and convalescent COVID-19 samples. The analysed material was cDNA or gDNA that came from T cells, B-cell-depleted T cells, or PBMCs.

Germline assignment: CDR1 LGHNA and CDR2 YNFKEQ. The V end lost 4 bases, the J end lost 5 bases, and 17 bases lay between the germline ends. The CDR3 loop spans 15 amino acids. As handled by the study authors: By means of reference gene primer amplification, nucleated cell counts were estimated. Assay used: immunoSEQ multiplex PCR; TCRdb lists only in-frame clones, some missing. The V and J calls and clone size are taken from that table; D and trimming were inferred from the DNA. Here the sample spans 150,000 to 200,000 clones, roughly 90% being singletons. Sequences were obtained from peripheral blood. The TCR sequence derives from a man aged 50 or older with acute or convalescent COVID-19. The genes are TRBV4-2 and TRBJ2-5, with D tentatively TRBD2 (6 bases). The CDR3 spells CASSRRGGEGETQYF. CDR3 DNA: TGTGCCAGCAGCCGCCGCGGAGGGGAAGGGGAGACCCAGTACTTC.